The 27 T cell receptor beta chains given below trace back to one sample, sequenced in a study of T cells in Graves' hyperthyroidism and ophthalmopathy. RNA transcripts yielded amplified TCR beta CDR3 regions. First-round RT-PCR of the TCR CDR3 relied on the HTBI primer set. TCRdb re-called the multiplex PCR reads through MiXCR, storing one row per CDR3 protein. Of under 350,000 distinct CDR3 sequences in the sample, about 15% are singletons; the top ten hold just over 55%. Sequencing used blood. These receptors were obtained from a woman aged 60 to 75 with Graves' ophthalmopathy.

This chain connects TRBV7-2 to TRBJ2-5; TRBD2 matches at 10 bases. Germline CDR1 SGHTA, CDR2 FQGNSA. The CDR3 consists of 16 residues. With V trimmed by 2 bases and J by 4 bases, 7 bases remained unmatched. The chain's CDR3 is CASSLILAGRGETQYF. The CDR3 region has the DNA TGTGCCAGCAGCTTAATACTAGCGGGGAGGGGAGAGACCCAGTACTTC.

The chain has TRBV20-1 and TRBJ2-5; 8 bases fit TRBD2. This CDR3 is 18 amino acids long. With 0 bases clipped from V and 2 bases from J, the junction kept 14 bases outside the gene matches. In germline, CDR1 is DFQATT, CDR2 SNEGSKA (reference sequence). The CDR3: CSARDLTRAGVPQETQYF. The CDR3 DNA reads as TGCAGTGCTAGAGATCTGACCCGAGCGGGAGTCCCACAAGAGACCCAGTACTTC.

The chain employs TRBV2 and TRBJ1-5; weak D call: TRBD1 (5 bases). V lost 8 bases and J lost 4, with 33 bases in between. The CDR3 totals 20 residues. CDR1 and CDR2 (germline): SNHLY, FYNNEI. CDR3 sequence reads: CASAKTEGRGLPKENQPQHF. The CDR3 DNA is TGTGCCAGCGCAAAGACGGAGGGAAGGGGCCTCCCGAAGGAAAATCAGCCCCAGCATTTT. The full variable domain, its missing parts supplied by reference TRBV2 and TRBJ1-5, is EPEVTQTPSHQVTQMGQEVILRCVPISNHLYFYWYRQILGQKVEFLVSFYNNEISEKSEIFDDQFSVERPDGSNFTLKIRSTKLEDSAMYFCASAKTEGRGLPKENQPQHFGDGTRLSIL.

The rearrangement joins TRBV20-1 to TRBJ2-1; D uncertain. This CDR3 is built from 13 residues. The germline CDR1 and CDR2 sequences are DFQATT and SNEGSKA (reference sequence). Trimming left V 3 bases short and J 7 bases short, with 13 bases between. CDR3 loop: CSASKGNVNEQFF. DNA for the CDR3: TGCAGTGCTAGCAAGGGAAACGTAAATGAGCAGTTCTTC.

With respect to this clonotype: A single base separates this from a much larger clone, so it may be a read error. The chain carries TRBV11-3 and TRBJ2-1, with D perhaps TRBD2 (5 bases). V dropped 5 bases and J dropped 6 bases, with 14 bases sitting between them. The CDR3 runs 14 residues. Germline V gene sequence: CDR1 SGHNT, CDR2 YENEEA. In DNA form, the CDR3 reads TGTGCCAGCAGCCCCAAGGCTAGCAGCAATGAGCAGTTCTTC. Translating gives CASSPKASSNEQFF.

This clonotype appeared many times. This chain joins TRBV5-5 and TRBJ2-7; no firm D call. Germline V gene data show CDR1 as SGHKS and CDR2 as YYEKEE (reference sequence). The length of the CDR3 is 14 residues. V dropped 4 bases and J dropped 0 bases, with 11 bases sitting between them. In nucleotides, the CDR3 is TGTGCCAGCAGCGTCTCCGCGGTCTCCTACGAGCAGTACTTC. This encodes CASSVSAVSYEQYF.

The rearrangement joins TRBV6-1 to TRBJ1-4; TRBD1 matches 9 bases. Germline CDR1 is MNHNS and CDR2 is SASEGT. There are 14 residues in the CDR3. Germline trimming cut 5 bases from V and 6 bases from J; bases unmatched to any gene: 4. DNA for the CDR3: TGTGCCAGCAGTCGACAGGGGGTGGATGAAAAACTGTTTTTT. Amino acids: CASSRQGVDEKLFF.

Notes on this clonotype: The junction differs from germline at one of its ends, possibly a read error. The J gene is TRBJ2-1, the V gene TRBV5-1; maybe TRBD1 (7 bases). The end of the DNA is better explained by TRBJ2-7, so the J call may be wrong. The length of the CDR3 is 15 residues. Looked up from germline, CDR1 is SGHRS and CDR2 is YFSETQ. This chain's CDR3 is CASSLEGAAYNEQYF. The CDR3 DNA sequence: TGTGCCAGCAGCTTGGAGGGGGCTGCCTACAATGAGCAGTACTTC.

This chain joins TRBV7-6 and TRBJ2-2; no definite D call. V lost 5 bases and J 6 bases, leaving 16 bases between the germline ends. Germline CDR1 reads SGHVS; CDR2 reads FNYEAQ. The CDR3 spans 15 residues. The DNA for the CDR3 is TGTGCCAGCAGCCCTCGTGAAATGTTGGCCGGGGAGCTGTTTTTT. It specifies CASSPREMLAGELFF.

V gene TRBV19 combines with J gene TRBJ1-6, with D possibly TRBD1 on 5 matching bases. This CDR3 has 13 amino acids. Between the trimmed V and J ends, which lost 9 bases and 9 bases, there was a span of 15 bases. Germline V gene data show CDR1 as LNHDA and CDR2 as SQIVND (reference sequence). The CDR3 is CASTDTSLSPLHF. The CDR3 DNA reads TGTGCCAGCACGGACACCAGTCTTTCACCCCTCCACTTT.

The chain recombines TRBV28 with TRBJ1-1, with 8 bases lining up with TRBD1. The CDR3 is made up of 12 amino acids. Germline V gene lookup returns CDR1 MDHEN and CDR2 SYDVKM. The ends lost 7 bases at V and 10 bases at J; junction bases unmatched: 8. CDR3 DNA sequence: TGTGCCAGCAATCCGACAGGGGCGGGAGCTTTCTTT. This gives the protein CASNPTGAGAFF.

This clonotype was detected many times. The gene calls are TRBV5-8 and TRBJ2-1; D is ambiguous. Germline lookup yields CDR1 SGHTS and CDR2 YDEGEE. V was shortened by 4 bases and J by 6 bases, with 20 bases between the two germline ends. This CDR3 comprises 16 residues. The CDR3: CASSVHPGLRTNEQFF. The CDR3 DNA reads as TGTGCCAGCAGCGTCCACCCCGGGCTCCGGACCAATGAGCAGTTCTTC.

This clonotype was recorded many times. This chain joins TRBV4-3 and TRBJ2-7, with TRBD1 matching over 10 bases. The trim removed 0 bases at V and 1 base at J, leaving 6 bases unmatched. Germline lookup yields CDR1 LGHNA and CDR2 YSLEER. This CDR3 has 17 residues. The CDR3: CASSQDSGTGVSYEQYF. The CDR3 region has the DNA TGCGCCAGCAGCCAAGATTCGGGGACAGGGGTGTCCTACGAGCAGTACTTC.

This clonotype appeared many times. V gene TRBV27 combines with J gene TRBJ2-1; TRBD2 agrees at 8 bases. The V and J ends lost 4 bases and 0 bases, in that order; junction bases with no gene match: 5. CDR3 length: 16 residues. Germline CDR1 and CDR2: MNHEY and SMNVEV (reference sequence). CDR3 nucleotides: TGTGCCAGCAGTTCCCGGAGCGGGAGCTCCTACAATGAGCAGTTCTTC. This encodes CASSSRSGSSYNEQFF.

For the CDR3, the DNA is TGCGCCAGCAGCCAAGATCCCTCCCTGGCGGGTGGCTACACCTTC. Its protein product is CASSQDPSLAGGYTF. The V gene is TRBV4-3, the J gene TRBJ1-2; D ambiguous. Trimming stripped 0 bases from V and 7 bases from J, with 15 bases between. Germline lookup yields CDR1 LGHNA and CDR2 YSLEER. The CDR3 runs to 15 residues.

This clonotype was seen ten or more times. The chain has TRBV6-2 or TRBV6-3 and TRBJ2-7, with 7 bases lining up with TRBD2. The trim removed 6 bases at V and 2 bases at J, leaving 13 bases unmatched. Per germline, CDR1 MNHEY and CDR2 SVGEGT. The CDR3 extends over 16 amino acids. The CDR3 here is CASRTRAGVSAYEQYF. DNA of the CDR3: TGTGCCAGCAGAACTCGCGCGGGGGTCAGTGCCTACGAGCAGTACTTC.

This clonotype was counted many times. V usage is TRBV12-3 or TRBV12-4 and J usage is TRBJ2-3; D is ambiguous. CDR3 size: 13 residues. V lost 10 bases to trimming and J lost 1 base, with 12 bases between them. Written as DNA, the CDR3 is TGTGCCACCAACTATCGGGGCACAGATACGCAGTATTTT. This codes for CATNYRGTDTQYF.

This clonotype was recorded a few times. V usage is TRBV30 and J usage is TRBJ2-7, with a tentative D call TRBD2 (6 bases). Trimming took off 3 bases at V and 2 bases at J, with 20 bases between the two ends. This CDR3 is 16 amino acids long. In germline, CDR1 is GTSNPN, CDR2 SVGIG (reference sequence). The CDR3 DNA sequence: TGTGCCTGGAGCCACAAAGGCCAGCGGGCCACCTACGAGCAGTACTTC. Translation gives CAWSHKGQRATYEQYF.

This clonotype was observed many times. The chain uses TRBV7-2 and TRBJ1-6; D perhaps matches TRBD1 (5 bases). The CDR3 runs to 15 residues. Germline V gives CDR1 SGHTA, CDR2 FQGNSA. V lost 5 bases and J lost 0, with 8 bases in between. CDR3 nucleotides: TGTGCCAGCAGCCTCACAGGCTCCTATAATTCACCCCTCCACTTT. It translates to CASSLTGSYNSPLHF.

The chain links TRBV4-1 to TRBJ1-5; no firm D call. Germline lookup yields CDR1 MGHRA and CDR2 YSYEKL. There are 16 residues in the CDR3. V dropped 4 bases and J dropped 3 bases, with 16 bases sitting between them. The CDR3 sequence is CASSPNPTGVNQPQHF. The CDR3 DNA reads TGCGCCAGCAGCCCGAACCCGACGGGAGTCAATCAGCCCCAGCATTTT.

This clonotype was seen repeatedly, ten times or more. V gene TRBV7-9 combines with J gene TRBJ2-7; 9 bases map to TRBD1. J lost 2 bases, V lost 5 bases, and 22 bases had no gene match. The CDR3 is made up of 20 amino acids. Germline CDR1 SEHNR, CDR2 FQNEAQ (reference sequence). The CDR3 region has the DNA TGTGCCAGCAGCCCTAACCCCGGGACAGGGTTCGACCCCGAAGCCTACGAGCAGTACTTC. This encodes CASSPNPGTGFDPEAYEQYF.

This clonotype was recorded many times. The V and J genes are TRBV11-2 and TRBJ2-7; 8 bases fit TRBD1. The CDR3 extends over 17 amino acids. Germline CDR1 and CDR2: SGHAT and FQNNGV. J was trimmed by 2 bases and V by 0 bases; bases with no gene match: 9. This CDR3 reads CASSLDRGQGATYEQYF. In DNA form, the CDR3 reads TGTGCCAGCAGCTTAGATAGGGGGCAGGGGGCCACCTACGAGCAGTACTTC.

This clonotype was detected many times. This chain joins TRBV5-1 and TRBJ2-7; D is possibly TRBD2 (6 bases). There are 16 residues in the CDR3. V lost 4 bases and J lost 0, with 17 bases in between. Germline CDR1 and CDR2: SGHRS and YFSETQ. The CDR3 is CASSAGSGTVSYEQYF. The DNA for the CDR3 is TGCGCCAGCAGCGCGGGGTCCGGGACTGTCTCCTACGAGCAGTACTTC.

This clonotype was counted a few times. The CDR3 DNA reads TGTGCCAGCAGCCCGGCGGCAGGAACCACAGATACGCAGTATTTT. It translates to CASSPAAGTTDTQYF. The chain employs TRBV7-8 and TRBJ2-3; D gene uncertain. Germline lookup yields CDR1 SGHVS and CDR2 FQNEAQ. Trimming left V 5 bases short and J 2 bases short, with 14 bases between. This CDR3 is built from 15 residues.

This clonotype was counted ten times or more. The chain links TRBV6-1 to TRBJ1-2; the D gene is possibly TRBD1 (5 bases). Germline V gives CDR1 MNHNS, CDR2 SASEGT. With 3 bases removed from V and 7 bases from J, the gap between germline ends came to 15 bases. This CDR3 region has 14 residues. The CDR3 bases are TGTGCCAGCAGTGAGGCTCCGACCCAGGGTGGCTACACCTTC. It codes for CASSEAPTQGGYTF.

In this sample, this clonotype turned up many times. The chain links TRBV6-1 to TRBJ2-7; tentatively, D is TRBD1 or TRBD2 (7 bases each). This CDR3 is 15 amino acids long. Germline CDR1 and CDR2: MNHNS and SASEGT. Trimming stripped 5 bases from V and 2 bases from J, with 16 bases between. The CDR3 region is CASSYSGTDTYEQYF. The DNA of the CDR3 is TGTGCCAGCAGTTACAGCGGGACAGATACCTACGAGCAGTACTTC.

The sample holds many counts of this clonotype. The chain is built from TRBV2 and TRBJ2-1; D may match TRBD1 or TRBD2 (7 bases each). V dropped 6 bases and J dropped 1 base, with 19 bases sitting between them. Germline assignment: CDR1 SNHLY and CDR2 FYNNEI. This CDR3 comprises 17 residues. The CDR3 sequence: CASSAFRGGLSYNEQFF. The DNA of the CDR3 is TGTGCCAGCAGCGCATTCAGGGGGGGGCTATCCTACAATGAGCAGTTCTTC. The full variable domain, with the rest looked up from reference TRBV2 and TRBJ2-1, is EPEVTQTPSHQVTQMGQEVILRCVPISNHLYFYWYRQILGQKVEFLVSFYNNEISEKSEIFDDQFSVERPDGSNFTLKIRSTKLEDSAMYFCASSAFRGGLSYNEQFFGPGTRLTVL.